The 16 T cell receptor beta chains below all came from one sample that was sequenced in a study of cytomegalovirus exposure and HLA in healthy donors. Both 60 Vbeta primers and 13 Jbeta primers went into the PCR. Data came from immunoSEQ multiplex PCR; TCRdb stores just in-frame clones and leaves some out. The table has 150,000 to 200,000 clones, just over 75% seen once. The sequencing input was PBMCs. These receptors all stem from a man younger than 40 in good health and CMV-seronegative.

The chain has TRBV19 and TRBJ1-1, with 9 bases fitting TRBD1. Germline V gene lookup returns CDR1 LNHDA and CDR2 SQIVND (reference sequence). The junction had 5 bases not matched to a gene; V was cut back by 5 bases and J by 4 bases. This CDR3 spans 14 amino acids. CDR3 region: CASSPGTGPTEAFF. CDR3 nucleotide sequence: TGTGCCAGTAGTCCGGGGACAGGGCCCACTGAAGCTTTCTTT.

The chain's CDR3 is CASSPPGLAGGNSYNEQFF. The DNA for the CDR3 is TGTGCCAGCAGCCCGCCCGGACTAGCGGGAGGTAACTCCTACAATGAGCAGTTCTTC. The genes are TRBV5-4 and TRBJ2-1, with 14 bases identical to TRBD2. Per germline, CDR1 SGHNT and CDR2 YYREEE (reference sequence). The CDR3 is 19 residues long. With 4 bases clipped from V and 0 bases from J, the junction kept 9 bases outside the gene matches. The variable domain in full, completed from reference TRBV5-4 and TRBJ2-1, reads ETGVTQSPTHLIKTRGQQVTLRCSSQSGHNTVSWYQQALGQGPQFIFQYYREEENGRGNFPPRFSGLQFPNYSSELNVNALELDDSALYLCASSPPGLAGGNSYNEQFFGPGTRLTVL.

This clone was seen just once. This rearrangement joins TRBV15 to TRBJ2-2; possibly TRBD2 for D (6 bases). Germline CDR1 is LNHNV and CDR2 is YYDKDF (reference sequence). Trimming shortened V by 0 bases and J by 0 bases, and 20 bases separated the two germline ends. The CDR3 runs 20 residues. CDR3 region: CATSREPAGSIGPNTGELFF. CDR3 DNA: TGTGCCACCAGCAGAGAACCAGCGGGCTCAATTGGGCCGAACACCGGGGAGCTGTTTTTT.

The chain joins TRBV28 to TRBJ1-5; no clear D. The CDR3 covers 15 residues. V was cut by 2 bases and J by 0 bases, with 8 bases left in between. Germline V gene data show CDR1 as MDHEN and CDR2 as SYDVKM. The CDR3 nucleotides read TGTGCCAGCAGTTTAATTTCAGGTAGCAATCAGCCCCAGCATTTT. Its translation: CASSLISGSNQPQHF.

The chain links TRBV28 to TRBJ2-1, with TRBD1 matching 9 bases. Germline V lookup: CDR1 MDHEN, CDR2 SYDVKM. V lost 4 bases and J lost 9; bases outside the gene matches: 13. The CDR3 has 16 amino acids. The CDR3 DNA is TGTGCCAGCAGTTCGCTCACCCCGGGACAGGGCGTTGAGCAGTTCTTC. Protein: CASSSLTPGQGVEQFF.

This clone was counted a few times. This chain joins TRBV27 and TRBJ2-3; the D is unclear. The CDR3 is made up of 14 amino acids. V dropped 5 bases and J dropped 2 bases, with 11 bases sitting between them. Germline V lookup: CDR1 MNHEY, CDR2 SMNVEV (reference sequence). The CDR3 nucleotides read TGTGCCAGCAGTCCATATACTTACACAGATACGCAGTATTTT. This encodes CASSPYTYTDTQYF.

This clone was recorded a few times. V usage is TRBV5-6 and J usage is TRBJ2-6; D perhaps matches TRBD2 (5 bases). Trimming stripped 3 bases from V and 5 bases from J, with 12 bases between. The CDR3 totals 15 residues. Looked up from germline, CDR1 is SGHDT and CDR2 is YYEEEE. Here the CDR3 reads CASSYSGERANVLTF. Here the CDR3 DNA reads TGTGCCAGCAGCTATAGTGGGGAGCGGGCCAACGTCCTGACTTTC.

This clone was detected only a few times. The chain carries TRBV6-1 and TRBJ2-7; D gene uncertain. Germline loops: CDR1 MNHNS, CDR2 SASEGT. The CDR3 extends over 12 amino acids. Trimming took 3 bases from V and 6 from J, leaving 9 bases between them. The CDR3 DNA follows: TGTGCCAGCAGTGATCAGGCAGTCGAGCAGTACTTC. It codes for CASSDQAVEQYF.

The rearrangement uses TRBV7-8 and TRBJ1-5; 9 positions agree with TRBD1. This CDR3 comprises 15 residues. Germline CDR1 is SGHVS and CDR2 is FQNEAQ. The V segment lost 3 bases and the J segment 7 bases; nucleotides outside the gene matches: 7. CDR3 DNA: TGTGCCAGCAGCTTGGAAGGGACAGGGAGGCAGCCCCAGCATTTT. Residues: CASSLEGTGRQPQHF.

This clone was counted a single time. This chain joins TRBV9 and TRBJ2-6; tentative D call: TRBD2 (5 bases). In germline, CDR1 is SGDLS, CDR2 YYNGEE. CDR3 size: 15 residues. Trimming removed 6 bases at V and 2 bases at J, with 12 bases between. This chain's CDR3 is CASMKGDPGANVLTF. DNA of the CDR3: TGTGCCAGCATGAAGGGAGACCCTGGGGCCAACGTCCTGACTTTC.

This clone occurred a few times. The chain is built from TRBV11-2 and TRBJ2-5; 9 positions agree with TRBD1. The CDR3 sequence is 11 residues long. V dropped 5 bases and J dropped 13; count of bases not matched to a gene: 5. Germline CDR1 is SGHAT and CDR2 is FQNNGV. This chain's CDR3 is CASSQGQGGYF. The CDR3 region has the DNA TGTGCCAGCAGCCAGGGACAGGGCGGGTACTTC.

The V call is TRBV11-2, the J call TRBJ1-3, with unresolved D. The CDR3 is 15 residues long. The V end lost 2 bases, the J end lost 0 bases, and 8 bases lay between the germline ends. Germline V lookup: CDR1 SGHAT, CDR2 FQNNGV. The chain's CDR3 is CASSLSRSSGNTIYF. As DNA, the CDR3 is TGTGCCAGCAGCTTATCCCGGAGCTCTGGAAACACCATATATTTT.

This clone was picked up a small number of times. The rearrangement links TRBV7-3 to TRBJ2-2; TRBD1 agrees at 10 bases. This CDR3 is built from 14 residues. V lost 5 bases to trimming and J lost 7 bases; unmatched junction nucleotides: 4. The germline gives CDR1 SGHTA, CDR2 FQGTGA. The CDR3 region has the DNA TGTGCCAGCAGCCCGGGACAGGGGAACGGGGAGCTGTTTTTT. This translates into CASSPGQGNGELFF.

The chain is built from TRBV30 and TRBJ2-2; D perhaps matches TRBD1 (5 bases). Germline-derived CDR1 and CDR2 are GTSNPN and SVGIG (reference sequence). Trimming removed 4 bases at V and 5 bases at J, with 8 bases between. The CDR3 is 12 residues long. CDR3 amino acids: CAWTGRTGELFF. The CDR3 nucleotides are TGTGCCTGGACAGGGCGGACCGGGGAGCTGTTTTTT. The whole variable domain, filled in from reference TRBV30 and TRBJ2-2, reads SQTIHQWPATLVQPVGSPLSLECTVEGTSNPNLYWYRQAAGRGLQLLFYSVGIGQISSEVPQNLSASRPQDRQFILSSKKLLLSDSGFYLCAWTGRTGELFFGEGSRLTVL.

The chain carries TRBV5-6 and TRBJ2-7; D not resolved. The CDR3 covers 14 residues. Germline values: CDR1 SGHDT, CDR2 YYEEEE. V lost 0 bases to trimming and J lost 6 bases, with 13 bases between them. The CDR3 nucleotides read TGTGCCAGCAGCTTGGCTCTTCCTACGAGCGAGCAGTACTTC. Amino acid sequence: CASSLALPTSEQYF.

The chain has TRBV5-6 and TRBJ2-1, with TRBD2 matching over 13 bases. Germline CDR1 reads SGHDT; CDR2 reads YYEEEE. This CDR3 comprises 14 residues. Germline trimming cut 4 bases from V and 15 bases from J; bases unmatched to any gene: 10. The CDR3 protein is CASSHDTGLAGSFF. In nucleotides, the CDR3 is TGTGCCAGCAGCCACGATACGGGACTAGCGGGATCGTTCTTC.